This passage covers 24 T cell receptor beta chains from one sample sequenced in a study of spatial heterogeneity in lung cancer. TCRdb fed the 5' RACE reads into MiXCR, producing one record per CDR3 protein. Of fewer than 5,500 distinct CDR3 sequences in the sample, approximately 3.9% were seen once. Time point meaning: sample taken at primary tumor resection. The specimen comprised normal lung tissue next to the tumor, sampled at surgery. These receptor sequences come from a male donor with early-stage non-small cell lung cancer.

This clonotype was observed a handful of times. The chain combines TRBV27 with TRBJ1-5, with 8 bases matching TRBD1. Trimming took 4 bases from V and 11 from J; bases not matched to a gene: 16. CDR1 is MNHEY and CDR2 is SMNVEV in the germline V gene (reference sequence). The CDR3 runs to 16 residues. The chain's CDR3 is CASSSSGDRWGGAQHF. DNA of the CDR3: TGTGCCAGCAGTTCGTCCGGGGACAGGTGGGGAGGGGCCCAGCATTTT.

This clonotype was seen many times. This sequence joins TRBV7-9 and TRBJ1-5; no definite D call. The germline gives CDR1 SEHNR, CDR2 FQNEAQ (reference sequence). CDR3 length equals 14 residues. The V end lost 2 bases, the J end lost 5 bases, and 10 bases lay between the germline ends. The CDR3 loop reads CASSLLGNDQPQHF. CDR3 nucleotides: TGTGCCAGCAGCTTATTGGGGAATGATCAGCCCCAGCATTTT.

The sample holds many counts of this clonotype. The CDR3 DNA sequence: TGTGCCAGCAGCTTCGTTATGGGCCCTCTGGACGGTGAAGCTTTCTTT. It codes for CASSFVMGPLDGEAFF. The chain recombines TRBV9 with TRBJ1-1, with D unclear. Germline CDR1 reads SGDLS; CDR2 reads YYNGEE. V lost 4 bases to trimming and J lost 7 bases, with 23 bases between them. CDR3 length: 16 residues. Drawing the rest from reference TRBV9 and TRBJ1-1, the complete variable domain is DSGVTQTPKHLITATGQRVTLRCSPRSGDLSVYWYQQSLDQGLQFLIQYYNGEERAKGNILERFSAQQFPDLHSELNLSSLELGDSALYFCASSFVMGPLDGEAFFGQGTRLTVV.

Many counts were recorded for this clonotype. The chain recombines TRBV12-3 or TRBV12-4 with TRBJ2-7, with a weak D call TRBD1 (7 bases). Trimming removed 4 bases at V and 6 bases at J, with 13 bases between. This CDR3 comprises 13 residues. CDR3 DNA: TGTGCCAGCAGTTCCAGGGGGGTAGGCGAGCAGTACTTC. The encoded protein is CASSSRGVGEQYF.

This clonotype has only a few counts. The J gene is TRBJ2-7, the V gene TRBV7-6, with D possibly TRBD2 on 6 matching bases. The CDR3 totals 15 residues. The V end lost 1 base, the J end lost 4 bases, and 14 bases lay between the germline ends. CDR1 and CDR2 (germline): SGHVS, FNYEAQ. The DNA of the CDR3 is TGTGCCAGCAGCTTAGAGGCGGGAATTATTTACGAGCAGTACTTC. Translating it yields CASSLEAGIIYEQYF.

There are many counts of this clonotype. The chain couples TRBV20-1 to TRBJ1-5, with no clear D. In germline, CDR1 is DFQATT, CDR2 SNEGSKA (reference sequence). This CDR3 spans 14 amino acids. The germline V and J ends were trimmed by 0 bases and 5 bases, with 11 bases remaining between them. CDR3 protein: CSARDFGRDQPQHF. CDR3 bases: TGCAGTGCTAGAGATTTTGGAAGGGATCAGCCCCAGCATTTT.

Of note for this clonotype: A much larger clonotype is one base distant, so this may be a read error. The chain employs TRBV14 and TRBJ1-2; D is undetermined. The germline gives CDR1 SGHDN, CDR2 FVKESK. Trimming shortened V by 2 bases and J by 4 bases, and 11 bases separated the two germline ends. The CDR3 has 14 amino acids. The CDR3 is CASSQRNSAYGYTF. The CDR3 DNA sequence: TGTGCCAGCAGCCAAAGGAACAGTGCCTATGGCTACACCTTC. Full variable domain (outside the CDR3, taken from reference TRBV14 and TRBJ1-2): EAGVTQFPSHSVIEKGQTVTLRCDPISGHDNLYWYRRVMGKEIKFLLHFVKESKQDESGMPNNRFLAERTGGTYSTLKVQPAELEDSGVYFCASSQRNSAYGYTFGSGTRLTVV.

This clonotype is termed medium-sized. V usage is TRBV10-2 and J usage is TRBJ1-5; D not resolved. V was shortened by 2 bases and J by 7 bases, with 9 bases between the two germline ends. The germline CDR1 and CDR2 sequences are WSHSY and SAAADI. The CDR3 consists of 13 residues. The CDR3 DNA reads as TGCGCCAGCAGTGAGGATCGTGGGCAGCCCCAGCATTTT. This codes for CASSEDRGQPQHF.

There are many counts of this clonotype. The chain recombines TRBV5-1 with TRBJ2-3; tentative D call: TRBD2 (6 bases). The CDR3 covers 14 residues. Germline-derived CDR1 and CDR2 are SGHRS and YFSETQ. Trimming left V 4 bases short and J 1 base short, with 10 bases between. CDR3 in amino acids: CASSDRLGTDTQYF. CDR3 in DNA: TGCGCCAGCAGCGACCGACTAGGCACAGATACGCAGTATTTT.

This clonotype was observed at least ten times. The V call is TRBV20-1, the J call TRBJ2-2; 9 bases agree with TRBD1. V was pared by 1 base and J by 7 bases, with 7 bases of the junction left unmatched. Germline V gives CDR1 DFQATT, CDR2 SNEGSKA (reference sequence). The CDR3 spans 15 residues. CDR3 loop: CSARGRDRANGELFF. The CDR3 coding sequence is TGCAGTGCTAGAGGCCGGGACAGGGCCAACGGGGAGCTGTTTTTT.

Within the sample, this clonotype is medium-sized. The CDR3 bases are TGCGCCAGCAGCACCGGACTAGTTGGGAATGAGCAGTTCTTC. Translating gives CASSTGLVGNEQFF. This sequence joins TRBV5-1 and TRBJ2-1; 7 nucleotides line up with TRBD2. The J segment lost 7 bases and the V segment lost 4 bases, leaving 8 bases of the junction unmatched. CDR1 is SGHRS and CDR2 is YFSETQ in the germline V gene. The CDR3 is 14 amino acids.

By share, this clonotype ranks as medium-sized. V and J are TRBV5-4 and TRBJ2-3; TRBD1 is a possible D gene (6 bases). There are 15 residues in the CDR3. V shed 0 bases and J shed 1 base, with 9 bases lying between them. Germline V CDR1 and CDR2: SGHNT, YYREEE (reference sequence). DNA for the CDR3: TGTGCCAGCAGCTTGGCGGCAGGGGGCACAGATACGCAGTATTTT. This gives the protein CASSLAAGGTDTQYF. Using reference TRBV5-4 and TRBJ2-3 for the parts outside the CDR3, the full variable domain is ETGVTQSPTHLIKTRGQQVTLRCSSQSGHNTVSWYQQALGQGPQFIFQYYREEENGRGNFPPRFSGLQFPNYSSELNVNALELDDSALYLCASSLAAGGTDTQYFGPGTRLTVL.

This clonotype was recorded many times. The genes are TRBV6-2 or TRBV6-3 and TRBJ1-5, with 8 bases matching TRBD1. CDR3 length: 15 residues. Germline V gives CDR1 MNHEY, CDR2 SVGEGT. V lost 7 bases to trimming and J lost 6 bases; unmatched junction nucleotides: 11. The CDR3 is CASTRDRGYGQPQHF. The CDR3 nucleotides read TGTGCCAGCACTCGAGACAGGGGCTACGGTCAGCCCCAGCATTTT.

This clonotype is deemed medium-sized. The chain is built from TRBV12-3 or TRBV12-4 and TRBJ1-2, with D perhaps TRBD1 (5 bases). Trimming shortened V by 2 bases and J by 8 bases, and 12 bases separated the two germline ends. This CDR3 contains 13 residues. CDR3 region: CASSLLRQGGYTF. CDR3 nucleotides: TGTGCCAGCAGTTTATTGAGGCAGGGAGGCTACACCTTC.

This clonotype is judged medium-sized (0.01 to 0.1%). The chain has TRBV7-2 and TRBJ2-2; tentative D call: TRBD2 (5 bases). V was shortened by 2 bases and J by 7 bases, with 8 bases between the two germline ends. Germline V gene lookup returns CDR1 SGHTA and CDR2 FQGNSA. CDR3 length equals 13 residues. CDR3 sequence: CASSLSGNGELFF. For the CDR3, the DNA is TGTGCCAGCAGCTTAAGCGGCAACGGGGAGCTGTTTTTT.

This clonotype was detected many times. This sequence joins TRBV12-3 or TRBV12-4 and TRBJ2-2; TRBD1 aligns across 7 bases. Trimming removed 3 bases from V and 7 bases from J; junction bases left unmatched: 11. The CDR3 loop spans 16 amino acids. The CDR3 region has the DNA TGTGCCAGCAGTTTCGACTTTCCAGGGGGTGGCGGGGAGCTGTTTTTT. It encodes CASSFDFPGGGGELFF.

This clonotype was seen at least ten times. This chain uses TRBV11-1 with TRBJ2-5, with D possibly being TRBD2 (6 bases). Trimming cost V 4 bases and J 2 bases, with 17 bases left between them. Germline V gene data show CDR1 as SGHAT and CDR2 as FQDESV (reference sequence). This CDR3 is built from 16 residues. The CDR3 loop is CASSSPEGRLQETQYF. The CDR3 DNA follows: TGTGCCAGCAGCTCCCCAGAGGGGAGGCTACAAGAGACCCAGTACTTC. Full variable domain (rest looked up from reference TRBV11-1 and TRBJ2-5): EAEVAQSPRYKITEKSQAVAFWCDPISGHATLYWYRQILGQGPELLVQFQDESVVDDSQLPKDRFSAERLKGVDSTLKIQPAELGDSAMYLCASSSPEGRLQETQYFGPGTRLLVL.

This clonotype is labeled as medium-sized. The V gene is TRBV5-6, the J gene TRBJ1-1; D gene unclear. The germline V gene has CDR1 SGHDT and CDR2 YYEEEE. V lost 0 bases, J lost 0 bases, and 6 bases lay in between. This CDR3 region has 14 residues. The CDR3 is CASSLGNLNTEAFF. The CDR3 DNA is TGTGCCAGCAGCTTGGGCAATCTGAACACTGAAGCTTTCTTT.

With respect to this clonotype: Just one base apart from a much larger clone, this may be a read error. The V gene is TRBV5-1, the J gene TRBJ1-1; tentative D call: TRBD1 (5 bases). Trimming cost V 0 bases and J 1 base, with 10 bases left between them. This CDR3 region has 15 residues. Germline CDR1 SGHRS, CDR2 YFSETQ. The CDR3: CASSLARQRNTEAFF. CDR3 sequence (DNA): TGCGCCAGCAGCTTGGCCAGACAGCGGAACACTGAAGCTTTCTTT.

The sample holds many counts of this clonotype. The gene calls are TRBV7-2 and TRBJ2-5; no clear D gene. This CDR3 region has 14 residues. Germline CDR1 and CDR2: SGHTA and FQGNSA. V lost 5 bases to trimming and J lost 4 bases, with 14 bases between them. For the CDR3, the DNA is TGTGCCAGCAGCCCGCTCTGGGTCGGAGAGACCCAGTACTTC. Amino acids: CASSPLWVGETQYF. Using reference TRBV7-2 and TRBJ2-5 for the parts outside the CDR3, the full variable domain is GAGVSQSPSNKVTEKGKDVELRCDPISGHTALYWYRQSLGQGLEFLIYFQGNSAPDKSGLPSDRFSAERTGGSVSTLTIQRTQQEDSAVYLCASSPLWVGETQYFGPGTRLLVL.

This clonotype was counted at least ten times. This rearrangement joins TRBV6-1 to TRBJ2-1; TRBD2 agrees at 10 bases. This CDR3 is built from 16 residues. Per the germline V gene, CDR1 is MNHNS and CDR2 is SASEGT. Trimming at V came to 0 bases and at J to 8 bases, leaving 7 bases not matched to a gene. The CDR3, as DNA: TGTGCCAGCAGTGAAGCGGTCCAGCGGGAGGGCGATGAGCAGTTCTTC. Its protein is CASSEAVQREGDEQFF.

In its sample, this clonotype is large. The chain couples TRBV12-3 or TRBV12-4 to TRBJ1-6, with D unclear. The CDR3 has 14 residues. V was clipped by 10 bases and J by 8 bases, with 18 bases between them. The CDR3 DNA reads as TGTGCCACTTCCACGGGGTGGGATTATTCACCCCTCCACTTT. Its translation: CATSTGWDYSPLHF.

This clonotype is medium-sized within its sample. The gene calls are TRBV6-6 and TRBJ2-7; 10 bases match TRBD2. Germline-derived CDR1 and CDR2 are MNHNY and SVGAGI (reference sequence). The trim removed 2 bases at V and 2 bases at J, leaving 9 bases unmatched. The CDR3 runs 17 residues. This CDR3 reads CASSYMLAGERTYEQYF. CDR3 coding DNA: TGTGCCAGCAGTTACATGCTAGCGGGAGAACGAACCTACGAGCAGTACTTC.

There are a few counts of this clonotype. The chain links TRBV24-1 to TRBJ2-5; perhaps D is TRBD1 or TRBD2 (5 bases each). V lost 3 bases and J lost 2, with 15 bases in between. CDR3 length equals 16 residues. CDR1 is KGHDR, CDR2 SFDVKD, per germline. The CDR3 nucleotides are TGTGCCACCAGTGATGGGGCCGGGGCCCATCAAGAGACCCAGTACTTC. Translation gives CATSDGAGAHQETQYF.